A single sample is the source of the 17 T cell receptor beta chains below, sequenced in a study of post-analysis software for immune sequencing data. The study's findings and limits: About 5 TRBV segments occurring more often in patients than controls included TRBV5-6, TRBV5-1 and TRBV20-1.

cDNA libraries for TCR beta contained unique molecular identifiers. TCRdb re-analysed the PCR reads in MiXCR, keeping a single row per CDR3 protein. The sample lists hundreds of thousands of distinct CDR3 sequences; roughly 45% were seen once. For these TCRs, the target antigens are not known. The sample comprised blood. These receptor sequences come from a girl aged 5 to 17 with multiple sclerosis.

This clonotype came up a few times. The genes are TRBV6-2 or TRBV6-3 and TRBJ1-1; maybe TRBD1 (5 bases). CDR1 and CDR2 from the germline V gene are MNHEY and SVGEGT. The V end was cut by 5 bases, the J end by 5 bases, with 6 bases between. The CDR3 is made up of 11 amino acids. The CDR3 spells CASSEGTEAFF. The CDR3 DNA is TGTGCCAGCAGTGAGGGGACTGAAGCTTTCTTT.

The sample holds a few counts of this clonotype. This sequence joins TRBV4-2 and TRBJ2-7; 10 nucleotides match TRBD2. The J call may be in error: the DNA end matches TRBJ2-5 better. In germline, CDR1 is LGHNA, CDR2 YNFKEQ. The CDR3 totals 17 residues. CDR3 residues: CASSNIRASGRTETQYF. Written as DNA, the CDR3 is TGTGCCAGCAGCAATATAAGGGCTAGCGGGAGAACGGAGACCCAGTACTTC.

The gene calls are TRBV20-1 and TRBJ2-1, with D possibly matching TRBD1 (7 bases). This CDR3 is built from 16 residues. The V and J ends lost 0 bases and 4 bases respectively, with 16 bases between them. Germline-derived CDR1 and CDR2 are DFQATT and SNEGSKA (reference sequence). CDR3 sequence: CSARDQGDWVYNEQFF. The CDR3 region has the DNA TGCAGTGCTAGAGACCAGGGGGACTGGGTATACAATGAGCAGTTCTTC.

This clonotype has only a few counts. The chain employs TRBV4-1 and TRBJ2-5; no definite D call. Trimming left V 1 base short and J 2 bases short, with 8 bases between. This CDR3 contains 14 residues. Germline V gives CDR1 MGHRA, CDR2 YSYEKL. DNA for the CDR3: TGCGCCAGCAGCCAAGTGATGGGGCAAGAGACCCAGTACTTC. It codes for CASSQVMGQETQYF.

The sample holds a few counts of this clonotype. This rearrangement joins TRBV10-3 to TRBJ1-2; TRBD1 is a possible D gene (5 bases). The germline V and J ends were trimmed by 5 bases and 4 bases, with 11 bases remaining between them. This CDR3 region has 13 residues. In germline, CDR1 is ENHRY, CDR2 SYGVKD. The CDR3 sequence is CAISWAGTYGYTF. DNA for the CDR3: TGTGCCATCAGTTGGGCAGGGACCTATGGCTACACCTTC.

The CDR3, as DNA: TGTGCCAGCAGCTTAGGCGGGACAGGGTGGTCTGGGGCCAACGTCCTGACTTTC. Its protein is CASSLGGTGWSGANVLTF. The chain links TRBV7-2 to TRBJ2-6; 9 bases are shared with TRBD1. CDR1 and CDR2 from the germline V gene are SGHTA and FQGNSA. CDR3 length: 18 amino acids. With V trimmed by 1 base and J by 1 base, 5 bases remained unmatched.

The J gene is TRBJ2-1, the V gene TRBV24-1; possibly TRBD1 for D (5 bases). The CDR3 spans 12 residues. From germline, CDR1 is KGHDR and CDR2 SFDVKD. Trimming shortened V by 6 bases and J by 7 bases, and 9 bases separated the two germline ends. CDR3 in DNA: TGTGCCACCAGTCCCGGACAAAATGAGCAGTTCTTC. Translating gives CATSPGQNEQFF.

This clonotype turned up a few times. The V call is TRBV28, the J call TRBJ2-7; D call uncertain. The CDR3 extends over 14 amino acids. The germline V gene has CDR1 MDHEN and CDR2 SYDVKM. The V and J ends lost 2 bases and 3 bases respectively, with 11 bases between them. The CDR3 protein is CASSLGDVHYEQYF. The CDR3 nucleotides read TGTGCCAGCAGTTTAGGGGATGTACACTACGAGCAGTACTTC.

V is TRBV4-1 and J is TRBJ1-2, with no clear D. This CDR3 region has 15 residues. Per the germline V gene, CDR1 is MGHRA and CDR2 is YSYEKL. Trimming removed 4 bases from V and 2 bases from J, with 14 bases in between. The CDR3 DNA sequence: TGCGCCAGCAGCCCAGAGGAGGTGATGAACTATGGCTACACCTTC. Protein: CASSPEEVMNYGYTF.

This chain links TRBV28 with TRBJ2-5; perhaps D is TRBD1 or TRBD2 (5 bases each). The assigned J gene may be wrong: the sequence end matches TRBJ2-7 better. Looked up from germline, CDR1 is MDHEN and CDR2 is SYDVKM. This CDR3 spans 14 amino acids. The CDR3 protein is CASSLVGAGLEQYF. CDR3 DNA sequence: TGTGCCAGCAGTTTGGTCGGGGCAGGCCTCGAGCAGTACTTC.

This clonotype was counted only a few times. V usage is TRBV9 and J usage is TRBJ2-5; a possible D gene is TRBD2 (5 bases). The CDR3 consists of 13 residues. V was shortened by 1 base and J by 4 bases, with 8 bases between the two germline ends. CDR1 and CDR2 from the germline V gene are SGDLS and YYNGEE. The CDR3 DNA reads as TGTGCCAGCAGCGTAAGGACTGGAGAGACCCAGTACTTC. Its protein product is CASSVRTGETQYF.

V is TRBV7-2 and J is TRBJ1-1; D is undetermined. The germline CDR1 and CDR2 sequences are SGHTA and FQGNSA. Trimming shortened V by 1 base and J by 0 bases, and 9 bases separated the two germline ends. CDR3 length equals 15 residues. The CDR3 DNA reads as TGTGCCAGCAGCTTAGTTACGGACCTGAACACTGAAGCTTTCTTT. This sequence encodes CASSLVTDLNTEAFF.

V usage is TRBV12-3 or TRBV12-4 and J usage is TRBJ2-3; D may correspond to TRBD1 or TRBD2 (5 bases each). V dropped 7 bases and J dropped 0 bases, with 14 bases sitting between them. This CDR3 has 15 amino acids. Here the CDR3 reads CASTPGGGSTDTQYF. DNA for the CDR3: TGTGCCAGCACCCCGGGTGGGGGTAGCACAGATACGCAGTATTTT.

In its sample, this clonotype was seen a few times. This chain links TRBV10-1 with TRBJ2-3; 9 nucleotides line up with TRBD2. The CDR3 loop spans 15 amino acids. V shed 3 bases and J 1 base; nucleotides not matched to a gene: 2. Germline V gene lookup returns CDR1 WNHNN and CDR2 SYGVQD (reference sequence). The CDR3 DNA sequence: TGCGCCAGCAGTGATAGCGGGAGTCGCACAGATACGCAGTATTTT. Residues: CASSDSGSRTDTQYF.

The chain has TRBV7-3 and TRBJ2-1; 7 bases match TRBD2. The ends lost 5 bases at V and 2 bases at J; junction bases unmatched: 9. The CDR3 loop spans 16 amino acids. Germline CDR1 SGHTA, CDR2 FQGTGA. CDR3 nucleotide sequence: TGTGCCAGCAGCCTTCAAGCGGGACTAACCTACAATGAGCAGTTCTTC. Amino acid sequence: CASSLQAGLTYNEQFF.

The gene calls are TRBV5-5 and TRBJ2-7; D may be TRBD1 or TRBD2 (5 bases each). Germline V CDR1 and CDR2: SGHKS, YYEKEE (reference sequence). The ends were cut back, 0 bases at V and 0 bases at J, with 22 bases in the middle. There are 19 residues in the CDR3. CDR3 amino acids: CASSLGSAEIRGFSYEQYF. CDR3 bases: TGTGCCAGCAGCTTGGGTTCAGCGGAAATAAGGGGATTCTCCTACGAGCAGTACTTC. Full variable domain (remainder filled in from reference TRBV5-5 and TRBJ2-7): DAGVTQSPTHLIKTRGQQVTLRCSPISGHKSVSWYQQVLGQGPQFIFQYYEKEERGRGNFPDRFSARQFPNYSSELNVNALLLGDSALYLCASSLGSAEIRGFSYEQYFGPGTRLTVT.

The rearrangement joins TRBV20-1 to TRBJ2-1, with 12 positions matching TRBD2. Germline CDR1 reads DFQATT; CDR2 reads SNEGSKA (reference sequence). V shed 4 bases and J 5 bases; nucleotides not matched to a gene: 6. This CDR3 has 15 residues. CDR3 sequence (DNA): TGCAGTGCTATCCGTCGACTAGCGGGAGACAATGAGCAGTTCTTC. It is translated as CSAIRRLAGDNEQFF.